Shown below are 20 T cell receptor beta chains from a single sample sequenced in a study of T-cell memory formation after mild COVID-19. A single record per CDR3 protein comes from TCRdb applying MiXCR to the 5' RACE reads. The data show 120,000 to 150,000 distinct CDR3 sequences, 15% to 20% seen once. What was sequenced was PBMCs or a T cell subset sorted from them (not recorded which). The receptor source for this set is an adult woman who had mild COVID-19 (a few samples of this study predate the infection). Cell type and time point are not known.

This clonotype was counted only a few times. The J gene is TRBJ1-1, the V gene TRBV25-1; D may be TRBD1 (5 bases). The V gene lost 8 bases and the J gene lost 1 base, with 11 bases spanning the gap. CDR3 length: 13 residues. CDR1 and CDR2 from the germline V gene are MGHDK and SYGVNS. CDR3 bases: TGTGCCAGCTCCGTCGACAGGAACACTGAAGCTTTCTTT. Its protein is CASSVDRNTEAFF. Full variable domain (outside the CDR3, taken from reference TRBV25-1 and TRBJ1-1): EADIYQTPRYLVIGTGKKITLECSQTMGHDKMYWYQQDPGMELHLIHYSYGVNSTEKGDLSSESTVSRIRTEHFPLTLESARPSHTSQYLCASSVDRNTEAFFGQGTRLTVV.

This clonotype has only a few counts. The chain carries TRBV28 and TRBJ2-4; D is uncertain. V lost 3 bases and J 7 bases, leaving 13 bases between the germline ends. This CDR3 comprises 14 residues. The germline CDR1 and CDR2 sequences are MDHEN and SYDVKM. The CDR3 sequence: CASSFTDGSNIQYF. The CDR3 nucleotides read TGTGCCAGCAGTTTTACAGACGGGTCGAACATTCAGTACTTC.

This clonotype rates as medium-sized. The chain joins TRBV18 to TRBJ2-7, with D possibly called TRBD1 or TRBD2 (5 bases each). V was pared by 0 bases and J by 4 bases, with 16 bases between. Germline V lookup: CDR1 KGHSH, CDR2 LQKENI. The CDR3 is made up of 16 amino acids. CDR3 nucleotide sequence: TGTGCCAGCTCACCACCAGGGACGGATGTCCTGTACGAGCAGTACTTC. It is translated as CASSPPGTDVLYEQYF. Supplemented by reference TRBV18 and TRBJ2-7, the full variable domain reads NAGVMQNPRHLVRRRGQEARLRCSPMKGHSHVYWYRQLPEEGLKFMVYLQKENIIDESGMPKERFSAEFPKEGPSILRIQQVVRGDSAAYFCASSPPGTDVLYEQYFGPGTRLTVT.

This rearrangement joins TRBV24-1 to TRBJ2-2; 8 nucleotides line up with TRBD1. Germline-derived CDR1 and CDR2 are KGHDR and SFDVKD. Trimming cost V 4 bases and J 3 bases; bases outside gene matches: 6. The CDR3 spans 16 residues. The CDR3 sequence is CATSDRDRGYTGELFF. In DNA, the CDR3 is TGTGCCACCAGTGACAGAGACAGGGGTTACACCGGGGAGCTGTTTTTT.

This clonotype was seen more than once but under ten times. CDR3 residues: CSVPEGVTEAFF. CDR3 coding DNA: TGCAGTGTACCCGAGGGGGTTACTGAAGCTTTCTTT. The rearrangement links TRBV20-1 to TRBJ1-1; a weak D match, TRBD1 (6 bases). The germline CDR1 and CDR2 sequences are DFQATT and SNEGSKA (reference sequence). The CDR3 loop spans 12 amino acids. Trimming stripped 7 bases from V and 5 bases from J, with 14 bases between.

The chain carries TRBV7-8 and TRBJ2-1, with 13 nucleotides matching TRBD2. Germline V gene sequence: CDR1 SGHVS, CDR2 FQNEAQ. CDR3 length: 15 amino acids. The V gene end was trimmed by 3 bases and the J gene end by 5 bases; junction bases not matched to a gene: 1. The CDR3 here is CASSLGLAGNNEQFF. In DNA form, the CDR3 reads TGTGCCAGCAGCTTGGGACTAGCGGGGAACAATGAGCAGTTCTTC. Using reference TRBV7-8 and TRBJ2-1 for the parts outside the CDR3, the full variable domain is GAGVSQSPRYKVAKRGQDVALRCDPISGHVSLFWYQQALGQGPEFLTYFQNEAQLDKSGLPSDRFFAERPEGSVSTLKIQRTQQEDSAVYLCASSLGLAGNNEQFFGPGTRLTVL.

CDR3 loop: CASSLGAGDRETQYF. For the CDR3, the DNA is TGTGCCAGCAGCTTAGGGGCGGGGGATCGAGAGACCCAGTACTTC. The chain uses TRBV7-9 and TRBJ2-5, with 7 positions matching TRBD2. CDR1 is SEHNR and CDR2 is FQNEAQ in the germline V gene (reference sequence). The trim removed 1 base at V and 4 bases at J, leaving 6 bases unmatched. The CDR3 is 15 amino acids.

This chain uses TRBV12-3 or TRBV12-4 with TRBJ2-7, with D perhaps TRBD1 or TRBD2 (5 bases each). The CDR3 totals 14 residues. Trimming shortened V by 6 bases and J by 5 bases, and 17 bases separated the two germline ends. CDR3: CASSNPPGPHEQYF. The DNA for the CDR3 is TGTGCCAGCAGCAACCCTCCGGGACCCCACGAGCAGTACTTC.

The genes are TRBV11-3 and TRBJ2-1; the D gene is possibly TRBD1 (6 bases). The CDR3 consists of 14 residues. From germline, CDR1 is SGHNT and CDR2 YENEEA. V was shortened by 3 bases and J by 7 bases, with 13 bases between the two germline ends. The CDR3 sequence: CASSLGAPGNEQFF. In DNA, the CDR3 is TGTGCCAGCAGCTTGGGGGCACCGGGGAATGAGCAGTTCTTC. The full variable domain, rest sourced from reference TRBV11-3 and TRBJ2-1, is EAGVVQSPRYKIIEKKQPVAFWCNPISGHNTLYWYLQNLGQGPELLIRYENEEAVDDSQLPKDRFSAERLKGVDSTLKIQPAELGDSAVYLCASSLGAPGNEQFFGPGTRLTVL.

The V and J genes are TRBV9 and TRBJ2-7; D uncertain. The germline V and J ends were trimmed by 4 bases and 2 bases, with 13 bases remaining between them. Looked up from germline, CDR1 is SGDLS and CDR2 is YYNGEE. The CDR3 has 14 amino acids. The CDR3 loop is CASSPKLLAYEQYF. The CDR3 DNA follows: TGTGCCAGCAGCCCTAAACTACTCGCCTACGAGCAGTACTTC.

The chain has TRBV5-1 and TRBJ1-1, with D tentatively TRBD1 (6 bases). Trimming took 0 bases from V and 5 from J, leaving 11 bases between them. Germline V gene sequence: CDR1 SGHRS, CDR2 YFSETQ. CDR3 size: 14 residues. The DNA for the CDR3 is TGCGCCAGCAGCTTGGCGGCAGGGGTAACTGAAGCTTTCTTT. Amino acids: CASSLAAGVTEAFF. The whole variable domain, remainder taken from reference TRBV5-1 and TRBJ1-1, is KAGVTQTPRYLIKTRGQQVTLSCSPISGHRSVSWYQQTPGQGLQFLFEYFSETQRNKGNFPGRFSGRQFSNSRSEMNVSTLELGDSALYLCASSLAAGVTEAFFGQGTRLTVV.

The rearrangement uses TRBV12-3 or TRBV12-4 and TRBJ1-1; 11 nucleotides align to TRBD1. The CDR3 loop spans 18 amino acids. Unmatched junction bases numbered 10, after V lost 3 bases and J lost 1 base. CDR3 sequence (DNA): TGTGCCAGCAGTTTGGGCCCGGGACAGGGGGGGTGGAACACTGAAGCTTTCTTT. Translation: CASSLGPGQGGWNTEAFF.

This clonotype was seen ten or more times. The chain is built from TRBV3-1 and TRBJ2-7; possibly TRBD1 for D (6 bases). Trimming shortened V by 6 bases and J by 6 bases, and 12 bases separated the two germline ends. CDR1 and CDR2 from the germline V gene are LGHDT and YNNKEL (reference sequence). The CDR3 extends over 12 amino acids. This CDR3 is CASSPQGSEQYF. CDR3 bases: TGTGCCAGCAGTCCCCAGGGGAGCGAGCAGTACTTC.

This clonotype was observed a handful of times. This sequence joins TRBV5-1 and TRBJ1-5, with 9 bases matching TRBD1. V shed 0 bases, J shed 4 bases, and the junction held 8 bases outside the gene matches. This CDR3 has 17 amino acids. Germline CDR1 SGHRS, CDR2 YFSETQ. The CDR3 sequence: CASSLDPPTGGNQPQHF. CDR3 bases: TGCGCCAGCAGCTTGGACCCTCCGACAGGGGGGAATCAGCCCCAGCATTTT.

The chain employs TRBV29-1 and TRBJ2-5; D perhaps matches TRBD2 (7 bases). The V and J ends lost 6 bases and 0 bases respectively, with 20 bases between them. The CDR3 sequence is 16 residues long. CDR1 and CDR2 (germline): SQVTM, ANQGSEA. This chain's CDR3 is CSVPRGGLLYQETQYF. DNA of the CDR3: TGCAGCGTCCCTAGGGGGGGGCTATTGTACCAAGAGACCCAGTACTTC.

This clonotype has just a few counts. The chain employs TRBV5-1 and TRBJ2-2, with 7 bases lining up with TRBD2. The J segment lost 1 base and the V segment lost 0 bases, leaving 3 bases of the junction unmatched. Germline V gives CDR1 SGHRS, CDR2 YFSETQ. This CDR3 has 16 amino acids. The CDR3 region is CASSLDPGGNTGELFF. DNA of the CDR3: TGCGCCAGCAGCTTGGATCCGGGGGGGAACACCGGGGAGCTGTTTTTT.

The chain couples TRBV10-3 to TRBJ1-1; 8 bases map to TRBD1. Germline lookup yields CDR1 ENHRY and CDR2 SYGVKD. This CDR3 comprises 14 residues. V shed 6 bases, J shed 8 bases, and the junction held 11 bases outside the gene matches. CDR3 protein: CAIRATGTGVEAFF. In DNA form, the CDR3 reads TGTGCCATCAGAGCTACCGGGACAGGTGTCGAAGCTTTCTTT.

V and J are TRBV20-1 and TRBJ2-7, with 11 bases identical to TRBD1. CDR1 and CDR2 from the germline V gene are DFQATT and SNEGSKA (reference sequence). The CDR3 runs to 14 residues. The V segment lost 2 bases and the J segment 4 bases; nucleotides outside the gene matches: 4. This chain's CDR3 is CSARRTGGLYEQYF. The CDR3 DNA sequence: TGCAGTGCTAGAAGGACAGGGGGCTTGTACGAGCAGTACTTC.

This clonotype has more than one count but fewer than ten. The CDR3 DNA sequence: TGTGCCAGCAGTTTTCAGGGGGTAGAGACCCAGTACTTC. This sequence encodes CASSFQGVETQYF. The V and J genes are TRBV28 and TRBJ2-5, with TRBD1 matching 7 bases. This CDR3 region has 13 residues. Trimming took 3 bases from V and 4 from J; bases not matched to a gene: 2. Germline-derived CDR1 and CDR2 are MDHEN and SYDVKM. The entire variable domain, with the rest obtained from reference TRBV28 and TRBJ2-5, is as follows: DVKVTQSSRYLVKRTGEKVFLECVQDMDHENMFWYRQDPGLGLRLIYFSYDVKMKEKGDIPEGYSVSREKKERFSLILESASTNQTSMYLCASSFQGVETQYFGPGTRLLVL.

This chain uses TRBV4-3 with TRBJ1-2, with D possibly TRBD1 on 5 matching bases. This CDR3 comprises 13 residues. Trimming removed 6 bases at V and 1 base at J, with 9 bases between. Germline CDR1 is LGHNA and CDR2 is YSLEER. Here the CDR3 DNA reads TGCGCCAGCAGTCGGGACCGTAACTATGGCTACACCTTC. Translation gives CASSRDRNYGYTF.